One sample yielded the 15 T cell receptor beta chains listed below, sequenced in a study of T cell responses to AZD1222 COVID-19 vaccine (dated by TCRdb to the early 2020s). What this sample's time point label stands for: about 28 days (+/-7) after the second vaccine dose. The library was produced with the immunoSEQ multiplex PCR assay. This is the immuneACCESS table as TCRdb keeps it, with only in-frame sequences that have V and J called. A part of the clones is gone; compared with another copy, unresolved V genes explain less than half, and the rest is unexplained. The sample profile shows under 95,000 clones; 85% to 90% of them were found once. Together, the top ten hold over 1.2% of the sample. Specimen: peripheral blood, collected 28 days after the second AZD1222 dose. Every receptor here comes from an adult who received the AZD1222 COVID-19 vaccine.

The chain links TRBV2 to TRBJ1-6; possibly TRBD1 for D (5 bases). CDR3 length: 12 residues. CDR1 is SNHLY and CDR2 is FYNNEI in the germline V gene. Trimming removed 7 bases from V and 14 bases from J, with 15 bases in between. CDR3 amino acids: CASITGGKALHF. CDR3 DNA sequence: TGTGCCAGCATTACGGGGGGTAAGGCCCTCCACTTT.

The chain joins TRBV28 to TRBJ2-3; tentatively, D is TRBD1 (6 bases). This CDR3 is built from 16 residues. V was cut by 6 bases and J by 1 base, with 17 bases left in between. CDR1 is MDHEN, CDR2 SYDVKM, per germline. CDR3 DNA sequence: TGTGCCAGCAGCGTCATTTTTGGGGGCGGCACAGATACGCAGTATTTT. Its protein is CASSVIFGGGTDTQYF.

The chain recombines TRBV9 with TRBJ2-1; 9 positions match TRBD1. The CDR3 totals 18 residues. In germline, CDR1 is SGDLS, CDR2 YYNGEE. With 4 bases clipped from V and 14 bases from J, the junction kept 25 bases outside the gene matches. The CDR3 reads CASSPVPQDRGPFGYKFF. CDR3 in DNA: TGTGCCAGCAGCCCAGTCCCCCAGGACAGGGGACCTTTTGGTTACAAGTTCTTC.

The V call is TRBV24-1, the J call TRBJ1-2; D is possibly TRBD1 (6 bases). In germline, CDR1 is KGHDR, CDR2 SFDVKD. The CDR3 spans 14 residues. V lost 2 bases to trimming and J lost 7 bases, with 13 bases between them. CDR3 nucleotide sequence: TGTGCCACCAGTGATTGGCTGACAGGCGCTGGCTACACCTTC. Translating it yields CATSDWLTGAGYTF.

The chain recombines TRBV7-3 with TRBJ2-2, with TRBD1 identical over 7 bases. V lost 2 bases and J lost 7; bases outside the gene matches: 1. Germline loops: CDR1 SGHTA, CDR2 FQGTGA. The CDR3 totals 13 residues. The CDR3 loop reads CASSLQGDGELFF. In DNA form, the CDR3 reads TGTGCCAGCAGCTTACAGGGGGACGGGGAGCTGTTTTTT.

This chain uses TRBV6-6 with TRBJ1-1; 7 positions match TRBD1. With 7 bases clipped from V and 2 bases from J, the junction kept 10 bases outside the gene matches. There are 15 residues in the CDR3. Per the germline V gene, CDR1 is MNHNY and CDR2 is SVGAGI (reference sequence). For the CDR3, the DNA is TGTGCCAGCACTATCCAGGGGACAGTTAACACTGAAGCTTTCTTT. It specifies CASTIQGTVNTEAFF.

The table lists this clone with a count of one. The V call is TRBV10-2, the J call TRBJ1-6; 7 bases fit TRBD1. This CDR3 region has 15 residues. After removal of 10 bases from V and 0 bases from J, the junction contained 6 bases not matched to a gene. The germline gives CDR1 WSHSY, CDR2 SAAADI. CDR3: CATRAGGSYNSPLHF. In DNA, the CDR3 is TGCGCCACCAGGGCAGGGGGCTCCTATAATTCACCCCTCCACTTT.

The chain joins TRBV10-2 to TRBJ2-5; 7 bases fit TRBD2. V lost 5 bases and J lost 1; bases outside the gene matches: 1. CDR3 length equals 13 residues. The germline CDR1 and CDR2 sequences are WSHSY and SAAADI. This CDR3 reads CASSWGGQETQYF. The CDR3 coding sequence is TGCGCCAGCAGTTGGGGGGGCCAAGAGACCCAGTACTTC.

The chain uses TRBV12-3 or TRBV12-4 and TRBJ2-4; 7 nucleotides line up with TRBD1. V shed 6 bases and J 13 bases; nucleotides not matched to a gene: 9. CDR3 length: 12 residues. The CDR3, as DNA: TGTGCCAGCAGGGTTGCCCCGGGACAGCAGTACTTC. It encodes CASRVAPGQQYF.

The CDR3 here is CASSLGQHNEKLFF. The DNA for the CDR3 is TGTGCCAGCAGCCTGGGACAACATAATGAAAAACTGTTTTTT. The V call is TRBV5-8, the J call TRBJ1-4; D may be TRBD1 (6 bases). CDR1 and CDR2 from the germline V gene are SGHTS and YDEGEE. Trimming took off 4 bases at V and 4 bases at J, with 11 bases between the two ends. The CDR3 contains 14 residues.

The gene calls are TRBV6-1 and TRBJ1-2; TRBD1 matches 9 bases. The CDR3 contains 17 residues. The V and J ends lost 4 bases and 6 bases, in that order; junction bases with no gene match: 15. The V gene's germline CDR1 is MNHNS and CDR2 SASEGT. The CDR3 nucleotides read TGTGCCAGCAGTGGTCGACAGGGGGGGACTCCTGGCGATGGCTACACCTTC. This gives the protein CASSGRQGGTPGDGYTF.

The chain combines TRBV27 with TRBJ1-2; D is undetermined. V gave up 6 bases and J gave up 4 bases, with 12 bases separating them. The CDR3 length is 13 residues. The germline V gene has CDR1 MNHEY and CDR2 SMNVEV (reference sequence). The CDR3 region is CASSHREGYGYTF. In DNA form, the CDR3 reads TGTGCCAGCAGCCATCGGGAGGGCTATGGCTACACCTTC.

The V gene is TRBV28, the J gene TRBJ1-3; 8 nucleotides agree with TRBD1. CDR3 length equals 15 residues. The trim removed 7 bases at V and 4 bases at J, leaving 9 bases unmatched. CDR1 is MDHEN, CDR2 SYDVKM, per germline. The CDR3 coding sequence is TGTGCCAGCACAGGGGGCGCCTCGGAAGGAAACACCATATATTTT. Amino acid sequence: CASTGGASEGNTIYF.

The CDR3 is CASSVGDRVSYEQYF. For the CDR3, the DNA is TGTGCCAGCAGCGTGGGAGACAGGGTCTCCTACGAGCAGTACTTC. The J gene is TRBJ2-7, the V gene TRBV9; TRBD1 agrees at 7 bases. Germline CDR1 SGDLS, CDR2 YYNGEE. Trimming took 2 bases from V and 0 from J; bases not matched to a gene: 5. The CDR3 totals 15 residues.

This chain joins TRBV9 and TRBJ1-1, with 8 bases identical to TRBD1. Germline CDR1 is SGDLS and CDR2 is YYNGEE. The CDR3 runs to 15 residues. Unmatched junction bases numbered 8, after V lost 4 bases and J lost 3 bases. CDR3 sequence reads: CASSSRTGLYTEAFF. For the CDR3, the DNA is TGTGCCAGCAGCTCCAGGACAGGGCTATACACTGAAGCTTTCTTT.